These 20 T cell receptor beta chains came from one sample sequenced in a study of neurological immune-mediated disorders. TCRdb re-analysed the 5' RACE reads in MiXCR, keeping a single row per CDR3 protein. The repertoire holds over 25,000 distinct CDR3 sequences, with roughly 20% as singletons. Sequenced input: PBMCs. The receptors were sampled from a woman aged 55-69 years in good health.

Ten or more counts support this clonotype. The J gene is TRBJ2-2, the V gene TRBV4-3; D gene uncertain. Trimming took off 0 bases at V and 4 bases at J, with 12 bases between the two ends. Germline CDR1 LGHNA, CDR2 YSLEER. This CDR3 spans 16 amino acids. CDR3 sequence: CASSQDTVRATGELFF. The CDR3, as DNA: TGCGCCAGCAGCCAAGATACGGTGCGTGCCACCGGGGAGCTGTTTTTT.

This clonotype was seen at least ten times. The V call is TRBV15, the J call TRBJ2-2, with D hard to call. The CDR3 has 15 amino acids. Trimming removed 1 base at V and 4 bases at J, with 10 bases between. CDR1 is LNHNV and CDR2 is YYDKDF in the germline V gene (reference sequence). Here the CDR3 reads CATSRVGGPTGELFF. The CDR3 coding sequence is TGTGCCACCAGCAGAGTTGGTGGGCCCACCGGGGAGCTGTTTTTT.

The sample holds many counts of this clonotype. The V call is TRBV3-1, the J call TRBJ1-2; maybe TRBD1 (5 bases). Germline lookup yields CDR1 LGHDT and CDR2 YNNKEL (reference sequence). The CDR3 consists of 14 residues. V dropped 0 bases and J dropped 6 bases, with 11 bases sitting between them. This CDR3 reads CASSQDLRGNGYTF. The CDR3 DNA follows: TGTGCCAGCAGCCAAGATCTAAGGGGTAATGGCTACACCTTC.

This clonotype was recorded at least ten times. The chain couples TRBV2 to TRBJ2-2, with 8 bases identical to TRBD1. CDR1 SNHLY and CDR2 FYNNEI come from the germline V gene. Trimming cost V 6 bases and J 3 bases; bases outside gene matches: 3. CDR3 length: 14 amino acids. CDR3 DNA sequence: TGTGCCAGCAGACAGGGGGTGGACACCGGGGAGCTGTTTTTT. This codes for CASRQGVDTGELFF.

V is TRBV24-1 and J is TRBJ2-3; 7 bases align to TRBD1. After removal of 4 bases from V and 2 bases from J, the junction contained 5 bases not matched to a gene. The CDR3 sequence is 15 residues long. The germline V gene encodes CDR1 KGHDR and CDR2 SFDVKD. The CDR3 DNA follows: TGTGCCACCAGTGACCTGGGACAGACCACAGATACGCAGTATTTT. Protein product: CATSDLGQTTDTQYF.

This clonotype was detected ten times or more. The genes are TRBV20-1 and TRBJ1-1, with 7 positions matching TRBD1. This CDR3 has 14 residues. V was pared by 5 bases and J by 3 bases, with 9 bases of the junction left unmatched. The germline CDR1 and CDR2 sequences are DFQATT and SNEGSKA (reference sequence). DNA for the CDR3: TGCAGTGCTGGGGGGGGACAGCCATACACTGAAGCTTTCTTT. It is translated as CSAGGGQPYTEAFF.

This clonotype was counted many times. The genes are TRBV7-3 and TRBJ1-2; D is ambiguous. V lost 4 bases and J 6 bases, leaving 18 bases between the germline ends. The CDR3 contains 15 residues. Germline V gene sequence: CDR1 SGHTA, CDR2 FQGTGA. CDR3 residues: CASSYLGQELDGYTF. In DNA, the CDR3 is TGTGCCAGCAGCTACCTAGGCCAGGAGTTGGATGGCTACACCTTC.

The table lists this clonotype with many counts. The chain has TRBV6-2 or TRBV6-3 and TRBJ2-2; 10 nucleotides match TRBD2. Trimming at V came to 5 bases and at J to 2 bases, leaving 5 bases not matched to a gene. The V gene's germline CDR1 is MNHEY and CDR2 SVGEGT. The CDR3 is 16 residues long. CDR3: CASSPRTSGNTGELFF. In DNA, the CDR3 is TGTGCCAGCAGTCCTCGGACTAGCGGAAACACCGGGGAGCTGTTTTTT.

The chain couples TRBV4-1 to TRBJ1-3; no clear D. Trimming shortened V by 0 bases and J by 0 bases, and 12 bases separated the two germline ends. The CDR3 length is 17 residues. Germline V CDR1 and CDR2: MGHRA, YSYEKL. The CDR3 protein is CASSQESVAVSGNTIYF. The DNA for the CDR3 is TGCGCCAGCAGCCAAGAGTCGGTGGCAGTCTCTGGAAACACCATATATTTT.

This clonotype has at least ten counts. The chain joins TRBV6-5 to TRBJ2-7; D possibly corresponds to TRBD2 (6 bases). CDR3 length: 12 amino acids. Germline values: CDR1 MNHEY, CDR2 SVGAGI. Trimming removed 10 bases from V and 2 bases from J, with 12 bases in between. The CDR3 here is CATGEPPYEQYF. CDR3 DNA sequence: TGTGCCACGGGGGAGCCCCCCTACGAGCAGTACTTC.

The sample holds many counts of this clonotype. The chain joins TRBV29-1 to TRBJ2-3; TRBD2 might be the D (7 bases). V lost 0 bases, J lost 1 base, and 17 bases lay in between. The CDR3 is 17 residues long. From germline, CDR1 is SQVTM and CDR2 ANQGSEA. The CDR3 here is CSVEDLNEGGGTDTQYF. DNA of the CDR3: TGCAGCGTTGAAGATCTCAATGAAGGGGGGGGCACAGATACGCAGTATTTT.

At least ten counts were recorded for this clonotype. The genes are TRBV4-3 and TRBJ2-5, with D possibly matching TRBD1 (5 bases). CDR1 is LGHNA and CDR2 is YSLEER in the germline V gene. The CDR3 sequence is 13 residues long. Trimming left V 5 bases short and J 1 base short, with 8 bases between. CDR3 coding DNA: TGCGCCAGCAGCAACAGGTTCCAAGAGACCCAGTACTTC. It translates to CASSNRFQETQYF.

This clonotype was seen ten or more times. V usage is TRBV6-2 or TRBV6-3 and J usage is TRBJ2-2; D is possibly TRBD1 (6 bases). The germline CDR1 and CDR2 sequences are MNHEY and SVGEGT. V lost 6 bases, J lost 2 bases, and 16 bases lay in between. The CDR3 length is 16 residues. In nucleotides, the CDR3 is TGTGCCAGCAGGAGACAAAGGACAGCTAACACCGGGGAGCTGTTTTTT. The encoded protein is CASRRQRTANTGELFF.

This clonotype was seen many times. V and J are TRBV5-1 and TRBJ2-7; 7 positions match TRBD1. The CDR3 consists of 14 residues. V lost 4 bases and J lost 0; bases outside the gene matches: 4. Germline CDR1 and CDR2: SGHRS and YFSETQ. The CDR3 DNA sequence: TGCGCCAGCAGCACGACAGGGATCTCCTACGAGCAGTACTTC. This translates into CASSTTGISYEQYF.

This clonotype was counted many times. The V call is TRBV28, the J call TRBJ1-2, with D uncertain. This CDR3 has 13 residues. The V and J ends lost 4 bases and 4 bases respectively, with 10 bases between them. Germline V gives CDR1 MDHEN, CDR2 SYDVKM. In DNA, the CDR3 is TGTGCCAGCAGTTGGCTCTGGGTCTATGGCTACACCTTC. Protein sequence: CASSWLWVYGYTF.

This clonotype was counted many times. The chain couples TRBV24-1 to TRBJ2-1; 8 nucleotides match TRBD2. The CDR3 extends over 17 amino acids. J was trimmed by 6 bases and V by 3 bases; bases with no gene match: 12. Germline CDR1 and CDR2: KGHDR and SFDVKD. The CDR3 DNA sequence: TGTGCCACCAGTGATCCGTTCGGGAGGGCCTCGGGCAATGAGCAGTTCTTC. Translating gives CATSDPFGRASGNEQFF.

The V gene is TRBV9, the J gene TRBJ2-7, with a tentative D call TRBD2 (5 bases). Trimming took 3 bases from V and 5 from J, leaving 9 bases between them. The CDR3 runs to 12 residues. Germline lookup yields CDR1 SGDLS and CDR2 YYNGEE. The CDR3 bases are TGTGCCAGCAGCGGACGGGGAAACGAGCAGTACTTC. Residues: CASSGRGNEQYF.

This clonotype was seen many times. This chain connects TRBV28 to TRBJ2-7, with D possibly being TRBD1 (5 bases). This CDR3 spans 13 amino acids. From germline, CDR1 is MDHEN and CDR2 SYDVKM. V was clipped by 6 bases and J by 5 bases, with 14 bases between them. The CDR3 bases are TGTGCCAGCAGAGAACATTTCAGGGACGAGCAGTACTTC. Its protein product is CASREHFRDEQYF.

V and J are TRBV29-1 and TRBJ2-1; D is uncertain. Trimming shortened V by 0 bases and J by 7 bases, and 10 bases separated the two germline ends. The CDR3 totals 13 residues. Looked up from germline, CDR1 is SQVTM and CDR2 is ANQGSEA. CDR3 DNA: TGCAGCGTTGAAGAAACGGATCGAAATGAGCAGTTCTTC. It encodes CSVEETDRNEQFF.

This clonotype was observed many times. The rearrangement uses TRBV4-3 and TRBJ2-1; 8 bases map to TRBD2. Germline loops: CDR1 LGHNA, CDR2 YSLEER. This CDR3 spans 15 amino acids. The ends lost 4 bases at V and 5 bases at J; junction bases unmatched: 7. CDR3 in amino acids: CASSLAWRGDNEQFF. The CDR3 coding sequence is TGCGCCAGCAGCCTAGCTTGGCGGGGGGACAATGAGCAGTTCTTC.